This T cell receptor beta chain was sequenced in a study of blood T cell repertoires in COVID-19 (dated by TCRdb to 2018 to 2020). For context, the study as a whole: Samples covering the acute and convalescent phases of COVID-19 were provided by collaborators in the United States, Italy and Spain. Where available, HLA class I and class II types were taken from metadata supplied by the sample provider and were not determined by assay-based typing. The repertoires were made available in a free public database intended to serve as a resource for research on the immune response to SARS-CoV-2. The material from the prospective study consisted of cDNA or gDNA derived from T cells, B-cell-depleted T cells, or PBMCs. Deeply sampled blood TCRbeta repertoires from subjects exposed to, actively infected with, or recovered from COVID-19 were included in the dataset. A de-identified subject ID, COVID-19 status, age in years and sex were almost always included in the sample metadata. Samples were obtained from the ongoing ImmuneRACE study (first 160 participants) and from 1,200 or so subjects provided by 6 global collaborators.

V loses 3 bases of germline sequence and J loses 2 bases, and the interval between the two ends is 10 bases. Looking up the germline V gene (reference sequence) yields CDR1 LNHDA and CDR2 SQIVND. Taken from cysteine to phenylalanine, the CDR3 has 14 residues. Only CDR3 DNA remains: 42 bases, in frame from the first base. The collaborating institutions used their own protocols to collect whole blood in K2EDTA tubes. For TCRbeta analysis, collaborators shipped samples as frozen whole blood, isolated PBMCs, or DNA extracted from either of those sample types. The full study reports these points: Clinical and demographic metadata were provided uncurated, with the amount varying by source and participant.

Regarding this clone: Its binding antigen is unknown. No base quality values were provided; no much bigger clone lies one nucleotide off.

TCRbeta CDR3 regions were amplified from genomic DNA by means of the immunoSEQ Assay, a bias-controlled multiplex PCR. From the authors' description of their analysis: The number of nucleated cells in each sample was estimated by amplification of reference gene primers within the assay. To quantify the absolute abundance of each unique TCRbeta CDR3 rearrangement, sequence reads were collapsed and filtered. For each sample, productive Simpson clonality was calculated as the square root of Simpson's diversity index over productive rearrangements. The table was pulled from immuneACCESS by TCRdb, which kept in-frame rearrangements only. Such tables lose some clones; where checked, under half of the loss comes from unresolved V genes, and the rest has no known cause. V, J and clone size reflect that table, while D and trimming were determined from the DNA. The sample records roughly 65,000 clones, roughly 86% of which are singletons. The ten largest clones capture around 4% of the sample.

The receptor comes from a man aged 45-65 years with acute or convalescent COVID-19. The chain uses TRBV19 and TRBJ1-2; TRBD1 might be the D gene, on 6 matching bases. The sequencing sample was made of peripheral blood. Here is the DNA: TGTGCCAGTAGTATGTTGGACAGAAACTATGGCTACACCTTC. It codes for CASSMLDRNYGYTF.